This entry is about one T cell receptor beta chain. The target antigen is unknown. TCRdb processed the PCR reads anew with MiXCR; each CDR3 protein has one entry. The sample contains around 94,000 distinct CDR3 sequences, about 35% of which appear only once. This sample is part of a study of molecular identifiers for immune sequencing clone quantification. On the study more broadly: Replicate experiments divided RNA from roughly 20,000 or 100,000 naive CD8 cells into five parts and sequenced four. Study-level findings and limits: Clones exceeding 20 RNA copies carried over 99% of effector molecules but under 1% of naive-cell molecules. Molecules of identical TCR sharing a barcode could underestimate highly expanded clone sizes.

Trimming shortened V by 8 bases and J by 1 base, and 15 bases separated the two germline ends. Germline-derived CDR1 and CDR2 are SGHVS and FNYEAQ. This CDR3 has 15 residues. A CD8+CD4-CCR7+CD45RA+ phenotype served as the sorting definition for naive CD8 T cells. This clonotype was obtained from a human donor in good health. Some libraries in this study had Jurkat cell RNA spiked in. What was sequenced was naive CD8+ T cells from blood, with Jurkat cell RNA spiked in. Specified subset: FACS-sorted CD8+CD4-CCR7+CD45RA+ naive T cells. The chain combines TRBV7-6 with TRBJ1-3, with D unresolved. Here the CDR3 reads CASEASARSGNTIYF. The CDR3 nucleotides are TGTGCCAGCGAGGCCTCCGCCAGATCTGGAAACACCATATATTTT.